The subject of this entry is one T cell receptor beta chain. Its target is unknown. The germline CDR1 and CDR2 sequences are SGHRS and YFSETQ. This CDR3 has 13 residues. V lost 5 bases and J lost 1, with 9 bases in between. Sequencing was at deep level. The method was immunoSEQ multiplex PCR; TCRdb's version includes in-frame clones alone and lacks a portion of them. The sample contains millions of clones, 90% to 95% of which appear only once. Every contributor of samples was a Caucasian grown-up residing in Nashville, Tennessee. The data derive from a study of shared clonotypes between healthy human individuals. General study points: Researchers found naive subsets generally carried larger estimated richness than memory subsets. Sample collection involved blood only; tissue repertoires are likely different.

Sequences were obtained from naive CD4+ T cells sorted from blood. As for subset: CD45RA+ positively selected. The receptor was isolated from a man in his late teens or twenties in good health. The chain combines TRBV5-1 with TRBJ1-2; D gene ambiguous. The CDR3 DNA follows: TGCGCCAGCAGACTGGTGGGTAACTATGGCTACACCTTC. This gives the protein CASRLVGNYGYTF.